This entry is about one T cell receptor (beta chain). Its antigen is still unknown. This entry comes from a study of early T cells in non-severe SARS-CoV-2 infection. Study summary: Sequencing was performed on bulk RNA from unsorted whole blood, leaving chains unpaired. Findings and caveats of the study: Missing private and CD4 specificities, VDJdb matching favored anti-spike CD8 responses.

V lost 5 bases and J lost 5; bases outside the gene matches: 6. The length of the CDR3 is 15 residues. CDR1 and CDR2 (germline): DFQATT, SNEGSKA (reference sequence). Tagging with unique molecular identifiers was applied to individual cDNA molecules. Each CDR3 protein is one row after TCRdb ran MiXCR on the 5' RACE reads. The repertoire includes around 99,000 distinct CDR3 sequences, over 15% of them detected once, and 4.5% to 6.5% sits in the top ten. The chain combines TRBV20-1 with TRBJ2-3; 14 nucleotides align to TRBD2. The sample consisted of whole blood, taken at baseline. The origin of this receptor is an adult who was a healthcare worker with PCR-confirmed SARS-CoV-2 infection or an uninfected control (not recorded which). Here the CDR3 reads CSASGLAGVRDTQYF. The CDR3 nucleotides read TGCAGTGCTTCGGGACTAGCGGGAGTGAGAGATACGCAGTATTTT.